Included here is one T cell receptor beta chain sequence, with context. As yet, its antigen is unknown. Excluded were patients having autoimmune disease history or systemic immunosuppression. The data were taken from a study of OX40 agonist ivuxolimab in advanced cancers. The assay was immunoSEQ multiplex PCR, and TCRdb's table has in-frame clones only and misses some. There are some 46,000 clones in the sample; around 85% occur only once, and about 35% lies in the top ten. General study findings and limits: At doses 0.1 to 3.0 mg/kg, CD4+ and CD8+ clones expanded.

The CDR3 extends over 17 amino acids. Trimming cost V 6 bases and J 3 bases, with 21 bases left between them. Germline CDR1 is LNHDA and CDR2 is SQIVND (reference sequence). The material sequenced was CD4+ or CD8+ T cells sorted from blood, taken in a trial of the OX40 agonist ivuxolimab. The V gene is TRBV19, the J gene TRBJ2-4; D unclear. The clonotype comes from an adult with an advanced solid tumor such as melanoma, head and neck, liver or kidney cancer. The CDR3 is CASRSPGWQPGKNIQYF. As DNA, the CDR3 is TGTGCCAGTAGGAGCCCGGGCTGGCAGCCGGGCAAAAACATTCAGTACTTC.